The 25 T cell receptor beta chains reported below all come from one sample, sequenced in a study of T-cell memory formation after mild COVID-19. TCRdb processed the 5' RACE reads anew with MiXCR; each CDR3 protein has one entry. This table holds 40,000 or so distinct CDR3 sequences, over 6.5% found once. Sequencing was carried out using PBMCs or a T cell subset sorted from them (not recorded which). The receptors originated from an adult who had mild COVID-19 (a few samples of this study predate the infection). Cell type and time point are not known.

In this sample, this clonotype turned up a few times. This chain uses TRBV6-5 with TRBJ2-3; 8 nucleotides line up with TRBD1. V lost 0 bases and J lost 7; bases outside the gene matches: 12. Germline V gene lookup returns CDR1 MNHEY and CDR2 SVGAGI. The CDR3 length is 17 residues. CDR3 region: CASSYSPGQGGWNTQYF. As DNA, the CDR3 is TGTGCCAGCAGTTACTCTCCTGGACAGGGAGGATGGAATACGCAGTATTTT.

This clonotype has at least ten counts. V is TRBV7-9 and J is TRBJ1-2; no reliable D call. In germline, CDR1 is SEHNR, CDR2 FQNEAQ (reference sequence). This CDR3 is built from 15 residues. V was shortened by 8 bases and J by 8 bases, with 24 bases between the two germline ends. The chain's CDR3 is CASDFSWAPAGGYTF. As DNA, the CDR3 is TGTGCCAGCGATTTTTCCTGGGCGCCGGCAGGAGGCTACACCTTC.

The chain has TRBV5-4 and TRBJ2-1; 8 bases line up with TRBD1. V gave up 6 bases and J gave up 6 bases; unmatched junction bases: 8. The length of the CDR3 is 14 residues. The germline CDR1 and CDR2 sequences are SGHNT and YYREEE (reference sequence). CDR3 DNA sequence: TGTGCCAGCAACAACAGGGGGACACTCAATGAGCAGTTCTTC. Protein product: CASNNRGTLNEQFF.

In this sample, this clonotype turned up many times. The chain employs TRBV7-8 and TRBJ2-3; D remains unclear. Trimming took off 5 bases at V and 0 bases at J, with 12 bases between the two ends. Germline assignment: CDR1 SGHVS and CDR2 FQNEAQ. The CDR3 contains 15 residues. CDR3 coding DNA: TGTGCCAGCAGCCCCCTGGGCGGAAGCACAGATACGCAGTATTTT. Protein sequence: CASSPLGGSTDTQYF.

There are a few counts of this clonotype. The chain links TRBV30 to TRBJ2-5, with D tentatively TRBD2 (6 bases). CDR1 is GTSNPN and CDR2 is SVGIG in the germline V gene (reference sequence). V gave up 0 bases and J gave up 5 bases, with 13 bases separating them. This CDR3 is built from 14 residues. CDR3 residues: CAWSVGGSVETQYF. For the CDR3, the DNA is TGTGCCTGGAGTGTCGGAGGGTCAGTGGAGACCCAGTACTTC.

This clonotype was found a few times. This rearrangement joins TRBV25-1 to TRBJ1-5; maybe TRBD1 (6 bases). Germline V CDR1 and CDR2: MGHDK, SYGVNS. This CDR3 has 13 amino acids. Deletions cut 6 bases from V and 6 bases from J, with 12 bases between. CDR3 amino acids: CASRGQMGQPQHF. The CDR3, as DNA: TGTGCCAGCAGAGGACAGATGGGTCAGCCCCAGCATTTT.

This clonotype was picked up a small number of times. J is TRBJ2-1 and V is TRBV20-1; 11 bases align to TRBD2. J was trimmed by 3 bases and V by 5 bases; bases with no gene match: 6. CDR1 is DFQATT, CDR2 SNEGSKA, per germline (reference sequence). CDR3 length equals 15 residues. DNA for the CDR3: TGCAGTGCTTACCTTAGCGGGAGGGTCTACAATGAGCAGTTCTTC. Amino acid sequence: CSAYLSGRVYNEQFF.

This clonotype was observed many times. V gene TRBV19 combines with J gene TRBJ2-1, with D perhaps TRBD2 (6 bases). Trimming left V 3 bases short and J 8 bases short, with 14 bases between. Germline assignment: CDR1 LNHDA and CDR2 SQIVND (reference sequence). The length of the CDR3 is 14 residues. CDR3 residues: CASSIYQAGDEQFF. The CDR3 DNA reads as TGTGCCAGTAGTATTTACCAAGCGGGCGATGAGCAGTTCTTC.

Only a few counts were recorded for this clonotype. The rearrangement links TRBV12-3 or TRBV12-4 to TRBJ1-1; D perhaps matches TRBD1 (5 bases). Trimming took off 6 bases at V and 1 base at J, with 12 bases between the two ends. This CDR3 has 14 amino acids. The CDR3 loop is CASSRTGANTEAFF. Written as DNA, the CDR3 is TGTGCCAGCAGCCGAACAGGAGCGAACACTGAAGCTTTCTTT.

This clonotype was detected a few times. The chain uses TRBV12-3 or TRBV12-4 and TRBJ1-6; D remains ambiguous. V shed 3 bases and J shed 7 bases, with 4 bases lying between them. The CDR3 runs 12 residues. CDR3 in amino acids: CASSFMNSPLHF. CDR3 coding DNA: TGTGCCAGCAGTTTTATGAATTCACCCCTCCACTTT.

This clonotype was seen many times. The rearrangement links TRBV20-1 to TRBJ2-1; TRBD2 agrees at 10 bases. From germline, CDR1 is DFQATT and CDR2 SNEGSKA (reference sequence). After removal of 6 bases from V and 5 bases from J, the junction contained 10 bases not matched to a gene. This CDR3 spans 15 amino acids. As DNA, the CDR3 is TGCAGTGCCCTACCCGGGACTAGCGCCAACAATGAGCAGTTCTTC. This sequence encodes CSALPGTSANNEQFF.

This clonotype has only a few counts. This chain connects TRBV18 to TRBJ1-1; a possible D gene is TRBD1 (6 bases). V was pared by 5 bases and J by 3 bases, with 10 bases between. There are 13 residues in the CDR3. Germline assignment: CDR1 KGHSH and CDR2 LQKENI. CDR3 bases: TGTGCCAGCTCATCCAACAGGGACACTGAAGCTTTCTTT. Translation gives CASSSNRDTEAFF.

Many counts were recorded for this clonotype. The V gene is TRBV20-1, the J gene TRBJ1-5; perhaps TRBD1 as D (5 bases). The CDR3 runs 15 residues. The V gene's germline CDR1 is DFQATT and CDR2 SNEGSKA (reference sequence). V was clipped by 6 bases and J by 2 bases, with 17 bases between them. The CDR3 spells CSAPTRSGGNQPQHF. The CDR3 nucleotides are TGCAGTGCACCTACACGGTCGGGGGGCAATCAGCCCCAGCATTTT.

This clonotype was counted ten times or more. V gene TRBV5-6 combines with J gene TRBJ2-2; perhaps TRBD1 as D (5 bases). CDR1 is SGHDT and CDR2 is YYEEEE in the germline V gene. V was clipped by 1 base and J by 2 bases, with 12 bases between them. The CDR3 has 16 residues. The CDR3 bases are TGTGCCAGCAGCTTGTACTCAGGACATAACACCGGGGAGCTGTTTTTT. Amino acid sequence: CASSLYSGHNTGELFF.

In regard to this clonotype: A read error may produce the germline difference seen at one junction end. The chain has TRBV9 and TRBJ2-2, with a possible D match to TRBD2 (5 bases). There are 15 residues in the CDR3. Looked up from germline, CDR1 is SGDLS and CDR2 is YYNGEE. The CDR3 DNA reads TGTGCCAGCAGCTCGGGGAGAGCGAACACCGGGGAGATGTTTTTT. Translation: CASSSGRANTGEMFF. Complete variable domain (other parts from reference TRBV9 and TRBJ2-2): DSGVTQTPKHLITATGQRVTLRCSPRSGDLSVYWYQQSLDQGLQFLIQYYNGEERAKGNILERFSAQQFPDLHSELNLSSLELGDSALYFCASSSGRANTGEMFFGEGSRLTVL.

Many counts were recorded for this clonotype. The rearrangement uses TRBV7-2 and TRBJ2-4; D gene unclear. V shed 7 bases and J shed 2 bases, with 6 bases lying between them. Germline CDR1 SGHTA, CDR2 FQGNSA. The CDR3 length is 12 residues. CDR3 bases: TGTGCCAGCACCCTGACCAAAAACATTCAGTACTTC. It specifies CASTLTKNIQYF. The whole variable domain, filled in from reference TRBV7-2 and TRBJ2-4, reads GAGVSQSPSNKVTEKGKDVELRCDPISGHTALYWYRQSLGQGLEFLIYFQGNSAPDKSGLPSDRFSAERTGGSVSTLTIQRTQQEDSAVYLCASTLTKNIQYFGAGTRLSVL.

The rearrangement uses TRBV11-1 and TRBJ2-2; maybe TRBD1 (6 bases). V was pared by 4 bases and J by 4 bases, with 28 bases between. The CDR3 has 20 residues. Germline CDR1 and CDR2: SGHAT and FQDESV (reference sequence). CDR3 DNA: TGTGCCAGCAGCTCAAAAAAGGACCGCCCGGGACACCGGCTCACCGGGGAGCTGTTTTTT. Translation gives CASSSKKDRPGHRLTGELFF.

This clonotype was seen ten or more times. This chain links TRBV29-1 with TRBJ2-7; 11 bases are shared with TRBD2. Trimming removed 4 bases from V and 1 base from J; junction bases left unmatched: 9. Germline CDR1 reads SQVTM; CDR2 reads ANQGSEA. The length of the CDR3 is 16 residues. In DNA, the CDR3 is TGCAGCGTTGGGGGGGATCTAGCGGGAGGTTCCTACGAGCAGTACTTC. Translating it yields CSVGGDLAGGSYEQYF.

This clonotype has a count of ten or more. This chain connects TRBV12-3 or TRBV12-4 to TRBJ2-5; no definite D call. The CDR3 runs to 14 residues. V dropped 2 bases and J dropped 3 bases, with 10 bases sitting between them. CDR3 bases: TGTGCCAGCAGTTTACTCCAGGAAAAAGAGACCCAGTACTTC. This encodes CASSLLQEKETQYF.

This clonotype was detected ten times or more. The CDR3 reads CASSLAVGYEQYF. CDR3 sequence (DNA): TGTGCCAGCAGCTTAGCGGTCGGGTACGAGCAGTACTTC. This chain links TRBV7-2 with TRBJ2-7, with D uncertain. CDR1 is SGHTA, CDR2 FQGNSA, per germline. V was shortened by 0 bases and J by 4 bases, with 7 bases between the two germline ends. The CDR3 is 13 amino acids.

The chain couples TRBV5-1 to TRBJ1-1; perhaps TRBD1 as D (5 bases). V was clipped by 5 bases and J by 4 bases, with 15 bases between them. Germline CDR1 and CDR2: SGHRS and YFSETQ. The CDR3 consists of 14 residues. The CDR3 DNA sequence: TGCGCCAGCAGTTCGGGACCGAGTTCCACTGAAGCTTTCTTT. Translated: CASSSGPSSTEAFF.

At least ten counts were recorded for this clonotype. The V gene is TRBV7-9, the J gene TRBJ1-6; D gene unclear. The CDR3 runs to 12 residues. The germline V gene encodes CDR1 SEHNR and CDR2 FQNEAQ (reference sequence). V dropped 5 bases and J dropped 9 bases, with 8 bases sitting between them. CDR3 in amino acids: CASSRDSSPLHF. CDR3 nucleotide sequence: TGTGCCAGCAGCAGAGATAGTTCACCCCTCCACTTT.

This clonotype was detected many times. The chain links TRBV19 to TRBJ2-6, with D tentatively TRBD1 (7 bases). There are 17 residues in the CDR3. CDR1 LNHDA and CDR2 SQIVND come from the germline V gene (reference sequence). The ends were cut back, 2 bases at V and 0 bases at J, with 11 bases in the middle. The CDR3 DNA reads TGTGCCAGTAGTATAAGGGGGGACAGCTCTGGGGCCAACGTCCTGACTTTC. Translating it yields CASSIRGDSSGANVLTF.

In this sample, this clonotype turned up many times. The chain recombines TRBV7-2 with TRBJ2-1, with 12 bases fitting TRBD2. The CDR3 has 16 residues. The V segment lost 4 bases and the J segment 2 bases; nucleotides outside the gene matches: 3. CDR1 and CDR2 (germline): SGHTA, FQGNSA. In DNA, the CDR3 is TGTGCCAGCAGCTCTAGACTAGCGGGGGCCTACAATGAGCAGTTCTTC. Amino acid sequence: CASSSRLAGAYNEQFF.

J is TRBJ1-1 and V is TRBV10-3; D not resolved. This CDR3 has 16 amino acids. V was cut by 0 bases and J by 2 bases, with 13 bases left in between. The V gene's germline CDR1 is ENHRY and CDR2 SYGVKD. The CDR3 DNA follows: TGTGCCATCAGTGAGTCGGTAGGACGAGGTAACACTGAAGCTTTCTTT. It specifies CAISESVGRGNTEAFF.